This T cell receptor beta chain derives from a study of T cell changes during pregnancy in multiple sclerosis (dated by TCRdb to between 2019 and 2020). Background on the whole study: Changes in the T cell repertoire over the course of pregnancy were examined in this study in women with multiple sclerosis.

Receptor libraries were prepared by the immunoSEQ multiplex PCR assay. As stored in TCRdb, this immuneACCESS dataset retains in-frame rearrangements with V and J assigned. A fraction of the clones does not appear; measured against another copy, unresolved V genes explain less than half of the discrepancy, and the remainder lacks a known reason. This sample has fewer than 110,000 clones in its table, and 91% of those were observed once. Of the sample, roughly 3% is held by the ten largest clones. Trimming leaves V shorter by 1 base and J shorter by 4 bases, with the junction holding 6 bases beyond the gene matches. Per the germline V gene (reference sequence), LNHDA is the CDR1 and SQIVND is the CDR2. CDR3 length: 17 amino acids, cysteine to phenylalanine. Here the CDR3 DNA is all that survives: 51 bases in frame from base 1. This clone was seen once. Its antigen is not yet known. Nothing much larger sits one base from this clone, and base qualities are not available.

The sequences come from peripheral blood, collected in the second trimester of pregnancy. Recombination linked TRBV19 to TRBJ2-1; TRBD2 matches 11 bases in the middle. This clonotype originated in a female donor with multiple sclerosis, enrolled in a pregnancy study. The base sequence is TGTGCCAGTAGTATAGTTAGCGGGAGGGAGGGGTACAATGAGCAGTTCTTC. Its coded protein is CASSIVSGREGYNEQFF.